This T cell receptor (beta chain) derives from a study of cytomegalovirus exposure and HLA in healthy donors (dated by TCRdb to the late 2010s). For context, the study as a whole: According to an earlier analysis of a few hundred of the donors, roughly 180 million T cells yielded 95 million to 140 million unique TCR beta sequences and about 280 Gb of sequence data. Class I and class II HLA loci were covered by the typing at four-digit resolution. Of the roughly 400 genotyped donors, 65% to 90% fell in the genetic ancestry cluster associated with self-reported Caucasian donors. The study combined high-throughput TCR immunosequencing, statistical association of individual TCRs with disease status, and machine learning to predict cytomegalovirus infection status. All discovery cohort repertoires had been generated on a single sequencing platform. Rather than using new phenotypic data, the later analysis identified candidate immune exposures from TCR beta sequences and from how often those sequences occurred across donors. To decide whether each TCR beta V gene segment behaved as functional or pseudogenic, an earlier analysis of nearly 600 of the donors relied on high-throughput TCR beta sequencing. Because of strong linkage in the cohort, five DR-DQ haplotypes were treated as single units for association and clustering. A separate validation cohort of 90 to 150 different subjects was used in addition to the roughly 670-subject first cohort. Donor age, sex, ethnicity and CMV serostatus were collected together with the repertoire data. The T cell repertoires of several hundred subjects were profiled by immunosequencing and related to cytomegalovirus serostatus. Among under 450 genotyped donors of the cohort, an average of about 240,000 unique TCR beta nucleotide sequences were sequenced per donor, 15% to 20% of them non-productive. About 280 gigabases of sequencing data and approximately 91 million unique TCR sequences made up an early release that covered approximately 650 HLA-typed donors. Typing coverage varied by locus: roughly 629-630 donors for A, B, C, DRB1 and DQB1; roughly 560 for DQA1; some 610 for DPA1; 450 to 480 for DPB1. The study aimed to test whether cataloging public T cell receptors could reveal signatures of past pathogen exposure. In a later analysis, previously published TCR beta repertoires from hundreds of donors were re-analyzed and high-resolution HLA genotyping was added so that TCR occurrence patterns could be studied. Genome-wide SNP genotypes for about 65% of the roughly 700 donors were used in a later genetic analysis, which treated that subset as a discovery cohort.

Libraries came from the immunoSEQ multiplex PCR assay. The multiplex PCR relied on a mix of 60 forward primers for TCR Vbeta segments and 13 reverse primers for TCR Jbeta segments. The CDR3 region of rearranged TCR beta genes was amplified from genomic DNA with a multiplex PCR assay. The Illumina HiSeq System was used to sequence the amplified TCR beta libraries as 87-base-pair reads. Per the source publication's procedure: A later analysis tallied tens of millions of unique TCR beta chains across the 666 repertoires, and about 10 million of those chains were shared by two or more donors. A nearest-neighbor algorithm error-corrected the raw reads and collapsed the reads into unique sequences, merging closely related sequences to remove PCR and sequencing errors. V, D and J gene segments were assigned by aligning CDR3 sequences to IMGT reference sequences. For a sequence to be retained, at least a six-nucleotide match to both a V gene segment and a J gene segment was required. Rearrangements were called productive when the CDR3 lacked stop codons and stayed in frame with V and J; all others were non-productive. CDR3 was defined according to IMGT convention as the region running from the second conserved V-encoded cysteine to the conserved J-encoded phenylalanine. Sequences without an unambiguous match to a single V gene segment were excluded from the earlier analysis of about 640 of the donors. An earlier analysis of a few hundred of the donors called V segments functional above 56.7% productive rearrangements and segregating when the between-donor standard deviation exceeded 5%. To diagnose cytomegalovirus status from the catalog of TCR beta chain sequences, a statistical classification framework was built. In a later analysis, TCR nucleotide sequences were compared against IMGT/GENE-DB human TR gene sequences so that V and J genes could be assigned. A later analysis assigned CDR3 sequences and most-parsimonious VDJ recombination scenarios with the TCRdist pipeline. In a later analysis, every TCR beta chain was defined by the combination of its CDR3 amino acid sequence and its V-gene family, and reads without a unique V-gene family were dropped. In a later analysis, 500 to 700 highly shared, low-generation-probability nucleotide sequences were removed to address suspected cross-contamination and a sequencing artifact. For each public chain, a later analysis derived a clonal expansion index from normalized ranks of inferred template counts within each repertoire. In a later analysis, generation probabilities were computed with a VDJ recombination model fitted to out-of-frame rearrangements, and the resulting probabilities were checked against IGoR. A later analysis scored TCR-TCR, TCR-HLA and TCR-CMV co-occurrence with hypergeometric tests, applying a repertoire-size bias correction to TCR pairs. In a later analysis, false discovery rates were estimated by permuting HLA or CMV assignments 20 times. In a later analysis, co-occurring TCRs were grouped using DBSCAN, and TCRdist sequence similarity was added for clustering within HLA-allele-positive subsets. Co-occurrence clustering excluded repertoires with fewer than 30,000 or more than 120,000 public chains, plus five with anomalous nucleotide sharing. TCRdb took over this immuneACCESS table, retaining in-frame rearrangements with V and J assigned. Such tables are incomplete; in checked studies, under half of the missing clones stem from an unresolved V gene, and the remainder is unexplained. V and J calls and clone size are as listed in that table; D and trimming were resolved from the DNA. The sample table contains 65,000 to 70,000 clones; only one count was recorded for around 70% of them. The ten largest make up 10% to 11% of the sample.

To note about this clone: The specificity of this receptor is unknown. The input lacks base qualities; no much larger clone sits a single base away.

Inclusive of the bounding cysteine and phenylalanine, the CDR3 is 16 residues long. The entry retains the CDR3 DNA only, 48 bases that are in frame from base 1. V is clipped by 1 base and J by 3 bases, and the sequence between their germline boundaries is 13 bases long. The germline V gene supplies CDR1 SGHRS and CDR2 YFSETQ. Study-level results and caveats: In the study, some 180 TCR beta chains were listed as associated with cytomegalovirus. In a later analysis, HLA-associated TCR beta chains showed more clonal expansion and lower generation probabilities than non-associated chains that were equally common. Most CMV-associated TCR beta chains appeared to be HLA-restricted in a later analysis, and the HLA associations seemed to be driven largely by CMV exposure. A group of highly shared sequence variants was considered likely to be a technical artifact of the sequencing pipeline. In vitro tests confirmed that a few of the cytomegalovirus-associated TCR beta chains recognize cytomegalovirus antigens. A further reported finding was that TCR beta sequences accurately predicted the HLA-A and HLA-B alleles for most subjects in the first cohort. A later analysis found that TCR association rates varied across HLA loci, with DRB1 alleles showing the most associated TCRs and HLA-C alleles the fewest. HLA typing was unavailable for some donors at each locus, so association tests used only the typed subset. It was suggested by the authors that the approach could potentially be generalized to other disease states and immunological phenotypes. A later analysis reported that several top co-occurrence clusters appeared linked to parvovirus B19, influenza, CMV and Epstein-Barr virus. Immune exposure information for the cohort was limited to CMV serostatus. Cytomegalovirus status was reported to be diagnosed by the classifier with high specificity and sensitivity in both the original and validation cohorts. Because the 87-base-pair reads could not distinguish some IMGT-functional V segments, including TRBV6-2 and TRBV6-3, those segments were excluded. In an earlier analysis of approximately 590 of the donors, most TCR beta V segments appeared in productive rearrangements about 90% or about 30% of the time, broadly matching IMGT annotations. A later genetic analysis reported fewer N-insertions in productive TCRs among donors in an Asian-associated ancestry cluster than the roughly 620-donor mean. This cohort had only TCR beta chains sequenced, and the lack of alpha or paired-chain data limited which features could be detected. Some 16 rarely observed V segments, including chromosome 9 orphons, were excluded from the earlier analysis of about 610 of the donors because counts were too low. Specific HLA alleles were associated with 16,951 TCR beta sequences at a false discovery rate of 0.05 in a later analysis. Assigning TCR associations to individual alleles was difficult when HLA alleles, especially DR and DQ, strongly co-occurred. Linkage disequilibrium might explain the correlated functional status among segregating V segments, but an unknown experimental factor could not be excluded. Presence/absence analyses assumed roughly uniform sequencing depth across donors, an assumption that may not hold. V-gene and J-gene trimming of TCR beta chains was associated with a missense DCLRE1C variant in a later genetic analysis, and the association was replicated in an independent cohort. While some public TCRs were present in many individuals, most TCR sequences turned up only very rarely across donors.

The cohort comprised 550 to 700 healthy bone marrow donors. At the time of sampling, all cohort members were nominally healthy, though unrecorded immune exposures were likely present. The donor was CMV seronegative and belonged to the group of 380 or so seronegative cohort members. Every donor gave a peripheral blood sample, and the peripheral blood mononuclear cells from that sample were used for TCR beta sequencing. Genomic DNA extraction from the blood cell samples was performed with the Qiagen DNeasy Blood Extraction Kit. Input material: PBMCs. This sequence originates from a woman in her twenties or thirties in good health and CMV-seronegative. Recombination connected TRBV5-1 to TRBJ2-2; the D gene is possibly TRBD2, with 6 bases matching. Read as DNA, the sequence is TGCGCCAGCAGCTTGATTGGACCGGGGGACACCGGGGAGCTGTTTTTT. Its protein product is CASSLIGPGDTGELFF.